Presented here are 19 T cell receptor beta chains from one specimen sequenced in a study of blood T cell repertoires in COVID-19. The repertoire was sequenced with immunoSEQ multiplex PCR; TCRdb's copy has only in-frame clones and lacks some. The profile shows approximately 74,000 clones, roughly 86% of them singletons. Material for sequencing was peripheral blood. The receptor source for this set is a man in his 70s with acute or convalescent COVID-19.

This clone was seen only a few times. V and J are TRBV9 and TRBJ2-1; 7 positions match TRBD2. Trimming cost V 1 base and J 2 bases; bases outside gene matches: 0. CDR3 length equals 14 residues. Germline-derived CDR1 and CDR2 are SGDLS and YYNGEE. Written as DNA, the CDR3 is TGTGCCAGCAGCGTAAGCGGGACCTACAATGAGCAGTTCTTC. Its protein is CASSVSGTYNEQFF.

The rearrangement links TRBV19 to TRBJ2-5; 10 nucleotides match TRBD2. Germline V gene lookup returns CDR1 LNHDA and CDR2 SQIVND (reference sequence). The CDR3 sequence is 14 residues long. V gave up 9 bases and J gave up 5 bases; unmatched junction bases: 9. In nucleotides, the CDR3 is TGTGCCAGCTTAAGCGGGAGGGTGGGGGAGACCCAGTACTTC. Translation: CASLSGRVGETQYF.

The gene calls are TRBV9 and TRBJ1-6; D is uncertain. V was pared by 6 bases and J by 0 bases, with 10 bases between. The CDR3 sequence is 15 residues long. CDR1 is SGDLS, CDR2 YYNGEE, per germline. CDR3: CASTEGSSYNSPLHF. CDR3 bases: TGTGCCAGCACCGAGGGAAGCTCCTATAATTCACCCCTCCACTTT.

The chain combines TRBV3-1 (or the pseudogene TRBV3-2) with TRBJ2-1, with D unclear. Trimming took off 1 base at V and 8 bases at J, with 6 bases between the two ends. Per the germline V gene, CDR1 is LGHDT and CDR2 is YNNKEL (reference sequence). The CDR3 runs 12 residues. CDR3 in DNA: TGTGCCAGCAGCCAAGTCTCCCATGAGCAGTTCTTC. Its protein is CASSQVSHEQFF.

The CDR3 loop is CASSYGGGGHQPQHF. The DNA of the CDR3 is TGTGCCAGCAGTTACGGGGGCGGCGGCCATCAGCCCCAGCATTTT. The gene calls are TRBV6-6 and TRBJ1-5, with D possibly matching TRBD1 (6 bases). In germline, CDR1 is MNHNY, CDR2 SVGAGI (reference sequence). Trimming left V 2 bases short and J 5 bases short, with 13 bases between. CDR3 length: 15 amino acids.

The J gene is TRBJ1-2, the V gene TRBV6-5, with 8 bases fitting TRBD1. Germline CDR1 reads MNHEY; CDR2 reads SVGAGI. The junction had 5 bases not matched to a gene; V was cut back by 5 bases and J by 3 bases. There are 14 residues in the CDR3. The CDR3 nucleotides read TGTGCCAGCAGTAGAACGGACAGGGACTATGGCTACACCTTC. Translating it yields CASSRTDRDYGYTF.

CDR3 coding DNA: TGTGCCAGCAGCCTCGCGCCACTAGCGGGAGGGCGTAGAAACATTCAGTACTTC. The encoded protein is CASSLAPLAGGRRNIQYF. The chain carries TRBV3-1 (or the pseudogene TRBV3-2) and TRBJ2-4; 13 nucleotides agree with TRBD2. In germline, CDR1 is LGHDT, CDR2 YNNKEL (reference sequence). After removal of 4 bases from V and 6 bases from J, the junction contained 12 bases not matched to a gene. The CDR3 runs 18 residues.

The count of this clone is one. The chain uses TRBV7-3 and TRBJ2-1, with D perhaps matching TRBD2 (5 bases). V was shortened by 4 bases and J by 5 bases, with 12 bases between the two germline ends. This CDR3 spans 14 amino acids. CDR1 is SGHTA, CDR2 FQGTGA, per germline. The CDR3 protein is CASSSGLAHNEQFF. CDR3 in DNA: TGTGCCAGCAGCTCGGGGTTAGCCCACAATGAGCAGTTCTTC.

This clone appeared a single time. This chain links TRBV2 with TRBJ2-1, with TRBD1 identical over 9 bases. V gave up 6 bases and J gave up 7 bases; unmatched junction bases: 4. The CDR3 covers 13 residues. In germline, CDR1 is SNHLY, CDR2 FYNNEI. CDR3 loop: CASRSGTGNEQFF. CDR3 DNA sequence: TGTGCCAGCAGGTCCGGGACAGGGAATGAGCAGTTCTTC.

The V call is TRBV10-3, the J call TRBJ1-2; no clear D. The V gene lost 0 bases and the J gene lost 7 bases, with 9 bases spanning the gap. The CDR3 runs 13 residues. From germline, CDR1 is ENHRY and CDR2 SYGVKD. In DNA, the CDR3 is TGTGCCATCAGTGAGTCTGAGGGTGGTGGCTACACCTTC. Its protein product is CAISESEGGGYTF.

This sequence joins TRBV29-1 and TRBJ1-5; 9 bases are a match to TRBD1. Germline V gives CDR1 SQVTM, CDR2 ANQGSEA. The junction had 7 bases not matched to a gene; V was cut back by 7 bases and J by 3 bases. CDR3 length: 14 amino acids. This CDR3 reads CSAATGGFNQPQHF. CDR3 sequence (DNA): TGCAGCGCCGCGACAGGGGGTTTCAATCAGCCCCAGCATTTT. Drawing the rest from reference TRBV29-1 and TRBJ1-5, the complete variable domain is SAVISQKPSRDICQRGTSLTIQCQVDSQVTMMFWYRQQPGQSLTLIATANQGSEATYESGFVIDKFPISRPNLTFSTLTVSNMSPEDSSIYLCSAATGGFNQPQHFGDGTRLSIL.

This clone was picked up one time. The chain recombines TRBV19 with TRBJ2-1; TRBD2 agrees at 8 bases. CDR1 and CDR2 (germline): LNHDA, SQIVND (reference sequence). This CDR3 is 14 amino acids long. The chain's CDR3 is CAVSGTAAYNEQFF. The CDR3, as DNA: TGTGCTGTTAGCGGGACTGCTGCCTACAATGAGCAGTTCTTC.

The chain uses TRBV29-1 and TRBJ2-1; 9 positions match TRBD1. V lost 4 bases and J lost 7; bases outside the gene matches: 8. The CDR3 runs to 14 residues. CDR1 is SQVTM and CDR2 is ANQGSEA in the germline V gene. CDR3 bases: TGCAGCGTTGCGAGAATAGACAGGGGGAATGAGCAGTTCTTC. This encodes CSVARIDRGNEQFF.

This clone was observed once. J is TRBJ2-7 and V is TRBV18; TRBD1 is a possible D gene (6 bases). Germline values: CDR1 KGHSH, CDR2 LQKENI. The length of the CDR3 is 13 residues. Trimming removed 3 bases at V and 5 bases at J, with 11 bases between. CDR3 loop: CASSPSTGNEQYF. CDR3 in DNA: TGTGCCAGCTCACCCAGTACAGGGAACGAGCAGTACTTC.

The chain has TRBV7-2 and TRBJ1-6, with a possible D match to TRBD1 (5 bases). CDR3 length equals 13 residues. The V end lost 8 bases, the J end lost 10 bases, and 15 bases lay between the germline ends. Looked up from germline, CDR1 is SGHTA and CDR2 is FQGNSA. The CDR3 DNA reads TGTGCCAGCGGGACTTATGATAGATCACCCCTCCACTTT. Amino acids: CASGTYDRSPLHF.

This clone has a handful of counts. J is TRBJ1-2 and V is TRBV5-1, with a possible D match to TRBD1 (5 bases). Per the germline V gene, CDR1 is SGHRS and CDR2 is YFSETQ. With 3 bases removed from V and 4 bases from J, the gap between germline ends came to 7 bases. The CDR3 length is 12 residues. The CDR3 DNA reads TGCGCCAGCAGCTCAGGGTTCTATGGCTACACCTTC. It yields the protein CASSSGFYGYTF.

V is TRBV27 and J is TRBJ1-5, with D perhaps TRBD1 (5 bases). With 2 bases removed from V and 3 bases from J, the gap between germline ends came to 8 bases. CDR1 and CDR2 from the germline V gene are MNHEY and SMNVEV (reference sequence). The CDR3 spans 14 residues. The CDR3 protein is CASSLTGANQPQHF. DNA for the CDR3: TGTGCCAGCAGTTTAACAGGCGCCAATCAGCCCCAGCATTTT.

This clone was picked up a small number of times. The chain couples TRBV7-6 to TRBJ1-3; no reliable D call. The CDR3 sequence is 15 residues long. The V end was cut by 1 base, the J end by 0 bases, with 7 bases between. Per the germline V gene, CDR1 is SGHVS and CDR2 is FNYEAQ. CDR3 DNA sequence: TGTGCCAGCAGCTTAGGACTGATCTCTGGAAACACCATATATTTT. Protein product: CASSLGLISGNTIYF.

The V gene is TRBV28, the J gene TRBJ1-2, with a tentative D call TRBD1 (6 bases). Germline V gene data show CDR1 as MDHEN and CDR2 as SYDVKM. This CDR3 is 15 amino acids long. With 3 bases removed from V and 6 bases from J, the gap between germline ends came to 17 bases. CDR3 loop: CASSLTGLDGNGYTF. The CDR3 DNA sequence: TGTGCCAGCAGTTTGACAGGTCTTGATGGGAATGGCTACACCTTC.